These 15 T cell receptor beta chains were all obtained from the same sample, sequenced in a study of blood T cell repertoires in COVID-19. Repertoires were generated with immunoSEQ multiplex PCR, while TCRdb's copy carries only in-frame clones and drops some. The sample includes 29,000 or so clones, about 91% of them seen just once. Sequenced sample: peripheral blood. The receptors stem from a man aged 50-59 years with active COVID-19.

This chain connects TRBV5-1 to TRBJ1-1; D unresolved. Per germline, CDR1 SGHRS and CDR2 YFSETQ. The CDR3 sequence is 14 residues long. V was clipped by 0 bases and J by 4 bases, with 10 bases between them. The CDR3 here is CASSLAHGSTEAFF. In DNA form, the CDR3 reads TGCGCCAGCAGCTTGGCCCACGGGAGCACTGAAGCTTTCTTT.

The chain has TRBV19 and TRBJ2-5, with TRBD2 as a possible D gene (6 bases). This CDR3 spans 15 amino acids. With 1 base removed from V and 5 bases from J, the gap between germline ends came to 14 bases. Germline lookup yields CDR1 LNHDA and CDR2 SQIVND (reference sequence). The CDR3 here is CASSIVPGRGETQYF. CDR3 bases: TGTGCCAGTAGTATAGTTCCCGGCCGGGGGGAGACCCAGTACTTC.

The chain is built from TRBV7-3 and TRBJ2-1; 10 positions match TRBD2. Germline V lookup: CDR1 SGHTA, CDR2 FQGTGA. The CDR3 extends over 15 amino acids. Unmatched junction bases numbered 5, after V lost 5 bases and J lost 4 bases. As DNA, the CDR3 is TGTGCCAGCAGCCCGGGACTAGCGCAATACAATGAGCAGTTCTTC. Protein product: CASSPGLAQYNEQFF.

This chain's CDR3 is CASSLGDSPYGYTF. The DNA for the CDR3 is TGTGCCAGCAGCTTGGGAGACAGCCCCTATGGCTACACCTTC. The chain joins TRBV5-6 to TRBJ1-2, with D possibly being TRBD1 (5 bases). Germline V gene lookup returns CDR1 SGHDT and CDR2 YYEEEE. The CDR3 has 14 residues. V gave up 0 bases and J gave up 4 bases, with 10 bases separating them.

The rearrangement links TRBV23-1 to TRBJ2-1; a possible D gene is TRBD2 (7 bases). TRBV23-1 is known as an ORF, though its function is uncertain. This CDR3 has 18 residues. The germline V and J ends were trimmed by 1 base and 5 bases, with 21 bases remaining between them. The CDR3 nucleotides read TGCGCCAGCAGTCAATGCATTGGGGGGGGCAAAGAGAACAATGAGCAGTTCTTC. It yields the protein CASSQCIGGGKENNEQFF.

This chain uses TRBV5-1 with TRBJ2-5; maybe TRBD1 (6 bases). CDR1 SGHRS and CDR2 YFSETQ come from the germline V gene. Trimming left V 4 bases short and J 4 bases short, with 11 bases between. CDR3 size: 13 residues. The CDR3 region is CASSGGVTETQYF. The CDR3 DNA is TGCGCCAGCAGCGGGGGCGTCACAGAGACCCAGTACTTC. Full variable domain (rest looked up from reference TRBV5-1 and TRBJ2-5): KAGVTQTPRYLIKTRGQQVTLSCSPISGHRSVSWYQQTPGQGLQFLFEYFSETQRNKGNFPGRFSGRQFSNSRSEMNVSTLELGDSALYLCASSGGVTETQYFGPGTRLLVL.

The chain uses TRBV10-3 and TRBJ2-2, with TRBD1 identical over 8 bases. The junction had 2 bases not matched to a gene; V was cut back by 2 bases and J by 6 bases. Germline V gene lookup returns CDR1 ENHRY and CDR2 SYGVKD. CDR3 length: 14 residues. CDR3 bases: TGTGCCATCAGTGAGGGGACAGGCCCCGGGGAGCTGTTTTTT. Encoded protein: CAISEGTGPGELFF.

The CDR3 region is CASSSGTSGSLYNEQFF. DNA of the CDR3: TGTGCCAGCAGCTCCGGGACTAGCGGGAGTCTCTACAATGAGCAGTTCTTC. This chain uses TRBV7-9 with TRBJ2-1, with TRBD2 matching 14 bases. CDR1 is SEHNR, CDR2 FQNEAQ, per germline (reference sequence). The V and J ends lost 4 bases and 3 bases, in that order; junction bases with no gene match: 5. This CDR3 is built from 17 residues.

J is TRBJ1-1 and V is TRBV12-3 or TRBV12-4; D remains ambiguous. The CDR3 sequence is 13 residues long. The V gene lost 0 bases and the J gene lost 1 base, with 3 bases spanning the gap. The CDR3 DNA follows: TGTGCCAGCAGTTTAGCACAGAACACTGAAGCTTTCTTT. It is translated as CASSLAQNTEAFF.

The rearrangement uses TRBV5-1 and TRBJ1-1, with D perhaps TRBD1 (5 bases). The germline V gene has CDR1 SGHRS and CDR2 YFSETQ. The CDR3 runs to 15 residues. Trimming took off 0 bases at V and 0 bases at J, with 9 bases between the two ends. The CDR3 loop is CASSLVSGMNTEAFF. The CDR3 DNA follows: TGCGCCAGCAGCTTGGTGTCAGGGATGAACACTGAAGCTTTCTTT.

This chain links TRBV20-1 with TRBJ2-1; no reliable D call. The V and J ends lost 3 bases and 6 bases respectively, with 9 bases between them. This CDR3 is built from 12 residues. Germline CDR1 DFQATT, CDR2 SNEGSKA (reference sequence). Here the CDR3 reads CSASTATNEQFF. The CDR3, as DNA: TGCAGTGCTAGTACTGCAACCAATGAGCAGTTCTTC.

This clone has just a few counts. J is TRBJ1-6 and V is TRBV18; 8 bases are a match to TRBD1. The germline gives CDR1 KGHSH, CDR2 LQKENI. The junction had 4 bases not matched to a gene; V was cut back by 2 bases and J by 10 bases. CDR3 length: 14 amino acids. The CDR3 loop is CASSPEGQGSPLHF. The CDR3, as DNA: TGTGCCAGCTCACCAGAAGGACAGGGCTCACCCCTCCACTTT.

The genes are TRBV20-1 and TRBJ1-1; no clear D gene. Germline CDR1 is DFQATT and CDR2 is SNEGSKA (reference sequence). This CDR3 has 14 residues. V was clipped by 3 bases and J by 3 bases, with 14 bases between them. The CDR3 reads CSASRSSGDTEAFF. CDR3 DNA: TGCAGTGCTAGTCGGTCCTCCGGGGACACTGAAGCTTTCTTT.

The rearrangement joins TRBV4-2 to TRBJ2-1, with 12 bases aligning to TRBD2. V gave up 1 base and J gave up 7 bases; unmatched junction bases: 8. CDR1 is LGHNA and CDR2 is YNFKEQ in the germline V gene. The CDR3 has 17 amino acids. DNA for the CDR3: TGTGCCAGCAGCCAAGTGCTAGCGGGAGGGCCGCGGAATGAGCAGTTCTTC. It translates to CASSQVLAGGPRNEQFF.

The V gene is TRBV11-2, the J gene TRBJ2-2; 12 bases match TRBD2. The CDR3 length is 16 residues. Germline V gene data show CDR1 as SGHAT and CDR2 as FQNNGV. V lost 5 bases to trimming and J lost 2 bases; unmatched junction nucleotides: 3. CDR3 sequence: CASSLLAGGNTGELFF. In nucleotides, the CDR3 is TGTGCCAGCAGCCTACTAGCGGGGGGAAACACCGGGGAGCTGTTTTTT.